The 21 T cell receptor beta chains below all came from one sample that was sequenced in a study of CD8+ T cells in alopecia areata. The sample's treatment: oral pan-JAK inhibitor, 5-10 mg twice daily. Sequencing relied on a cDNA template that was reverse transcribed from extracted RNA. The method was immunoSEQ multiplex PCR; TCRdb's version includes in-frame clones alone and lacks a portion of them. The table records just under 65,000 clones, about half of them present only once. The sequenced sample was CD8+ T cells sorted from blood, obtained at approximately week 36, from a patient treated with tofacitinib. The receptor set was obtained from a human donor with alopecia areata.

The chain combines TRBV5-1 with TRBJ1-1; 7 bases map to TRBD1. The CDR3 loop spans 13 amino acids. After removal of 1 base from V and 5 bases from J, the junction contained 2 bases not matched to a gene. Germline lookup yields CDR1 SGHRS and CDR2 YFSETQ. CDR3 sequence (DNA): TGCGCCAGCAGCTTGACAGGGGAGACTGAAGCTTTCTTT. Its translation: CASSLTGETEAFF.

The chain combines TRBV9 with TRBJ1-1, with D maybe TRBD1 (5 bases). CDR1 is SGDLS and CDR2 is YYNGEE in the germline V gene. Trimming cost V 2 bases and J 1 base, with 6 bases left between them. The CDR3 is 13 residues long. The CDR3, as DNA: TGTGCCAGCAGCGTCGGGACGAACACTGAAGCTTTCTTT. It codes for CASSVGTNTEAFF.

This clone was observed a handful of times. V gene TRBV29-1 combines with J gene TRBJ2-7; 10 bases are shared with TRBD2. The CDR3 totals 16 residues. Looked up from germline, CDR1 is SQVTM and CDR2 is ANQGSEA. Trimming cost V 3 bases and J 1 base; bases outside gene matches: 9. The chain's CDR3 is CSVETPSGRESYEQYF. DNA of the CDR3: TGCAGCGTTGAGACCCCTAGCGGGAGAGAGTCCTACGAGCAGTACTTC.

This chain connects TRBV7-3 to TRBJ2-3; possible D gene TRBD2, 6 bases. CDR3 length: 14 amino acids. Germline assignment: CDR1 SGHTA and CDR2 FQGTGA. V shed 3 bases and J shed 4 bases, with 11 bases lying between them. CDR3: CASSLVGGADTQYF. In DNA, the CDR3 is TGTGCCAGCAGCTTGGTGGGAGGCGCAGATACGCAGTATTTT.

This clone was observed a few times. The chain uses TRBV7-9 and TRBJ2-7; no reliable D call. With 5 bases removed from V and 0 bases from J, the gap between germline ends came to 8 bases. CDR1 SEHNR and CDR2 FQNEAQ come from the germline V gene (reference sequence). The CDR3 runs to 13 residues. CDR3 protein: CASSESNSYEQYF. CDR3 DNA: TGTGCCAGCAGCGAATCGAACTCCTACGAGCAGTACTTC.

A few counts support this clone. This chain joins TRBV2 and TRBJ2-1; D perhaps matches TRBD1 (5 bases). Germline CDR1 and CDR2: SNHLY and FYNNEI. Trimming stripped 4 bases from V and 10 bases from J, with 5 bases between. This CDR3 has 10 residues. CDR3 sequence: CASSAGEQFF. CDR3 DNA: TGTGCCAGCAGTGCAGGGGAGCAGTTCTTC.

V and J are TRBV7-9 and TRBJ2-1, with unresolved D. CDR1 is SEHNR, CDR2 FQNEAQ, per germline (reference sequence). The CDR3 has 12 residues. V lost 5 bases and J 7 bases, leaving 9 bases between the germline ends. CDR3 loop: CASSKLKNEQFF. The CDR3 bases are TGTGCCAGCAGCAAACTCAAGAATGAGCAGTTCTTC.

A few counts support this clone. The chain links TRBV29-1 to TRBJ2-7, with D hard to call. Per the germline V gene, CDR1 is SQVTM and CDR2 is ANQGSEA. V was trimmed by 4 bases and J by 0 bases, leaving 7 bases between them. The CDR3 spans 12 residues. The CDR3 sequence: CSVVMSSYEQYF. The CDR3 DNA follows: TGCAGCGTTGTGATGAGCTCCTACGAGCAGTACTTC.

This clone showed up just once. V gene TRBV5-1 combines with J gene TRBJ2-1; D is ambiguous. In germline, CDR1 is SGHRS, CDR2 YFSETQ. There are 14 residues in the CDR3. Deletions cut 5 bases from V and 4 bases from J, with 13 bases between. This CDR3 reads CASRLPNPYNEQFF. The CDR3 nucleotides read TGCGCCAGCAGGTTACCTAACCCGTACAATGAGCAGTTCTTC.

The table lists this clone with a few counts. The rearrangement uses TRBV5-1 and TRBJ2-2; 8 nucleotides align to TRBD2. V shed 1 base, J shed 3 bases, and the junction held 5 bases outside the gene matches. Germline CDR1 reads SGHRS; CDR2 reads YFSETQ. The CDR3 has 16 residues. The CDR3 region is CASSLRLAGDTGELFF. CDR3 nucleotide sequence: TGCGCCAGCAGCTTGAGGCTAGCGGGCGACACCGGGGAGCTGTTTTTT.

In this sample, this clone turned up a few times. The chain links TRBV11-2 to TRBJ2-7; D is uncertain. V was cut by 1 base and J by 0 bases, with 4 bases left in between. Per germline, CDR1 SGHAT and CDR2 FQNNGV. CDR3 size: 13 residues. CDR3 in DNA: TGTGCCAGCAGCTTAGGGAGCTCCTACGAGCAGTACTTC. Translation gives CASSLGSSYEQYF.

The V call is TRBV6-5, the J call TRBJ1-2; unclear D gene. The CDR3 contains 14 residues. With 5 bases removed from V and 8 bases from J, the gap between germline ends came to 18 bases. CDR1 MNHEY and CDR2 SVGAGI come from the germline V gene. The CDR3 bases are TGTGCCAGCAGTGCCTCGGGTGCCGTCTACGGCTACACCTTC. Residues: CASSASGAVYGYTF.

This clone was found a few times. CDR3: CAWSLTVSEQYF. CDR3 nucleotide sequence: TGTGCCTGGAGTCTAACTGTAAGCGAGCAGTACTTC. The V gene is TRBV30, the J gene TRBJ2-7; the D is unclear. V shed 2 bases and J shed 6 bases, with 11 bases lying between them. Germline V gives CDR1 GTSNPN, CDR2 SVGIG (reference sequence). The CDR3 loop spans 12 amino acids.

This clone was seen more than once but under ten times. The genes are TRBV2 and TRBJ1-1, with TRBD1 matching 7 bases. The CDR3 is 12 amino acids. CDR1 and CDR2 (germline): SNHLY, FYNNEI. The V and J ends lost 8 bases and 4 bases, in that order; junction bases with no gene match: 4. This CDR3 is CASGNRGTEAFF. The CDR3 DNA is TGTGCCAGCGGCAACAGGGGCACTGAAGCTTTCTTT.

This rearrangement joins TRBV9 to TRBJ2-1, with 12 bases fitting TRBD2. The CDR3 runs 18 residues. The germline gives CDR1 SGDLS, CDR2 YYNGEE. V shed 0 bases, J shed 2 bases, and the junction held 6 bases outside the gene matches. This CDR3 is CASSVEGLAGRAYNEQFF. The CDR3 region has the DNA TGTGCCAGCAGCGTAGAAGGACTAGCGGGGAGGGCCTACAATGAGCAGTTCTTC.

The chain uses TRBV2 and TRBJ2-1; TRBD2 matches at 10 bases. The germline V gene encodes CDR1 SNHLY and CDR2 FYNNEI. The CDR3 is 16 amino acids. The trim removed 6 bases at V and 4 bases at J, leaving 9 bases unmatched. This chain's CDR3 is CASRPPGTSVYNEQFF. In nucleotides, the CDR3 is TGTGCCAGCAGGCCTCCCGGGACTAGCGTATACAATGAGCAGTTCTTC. Combining the CDR3 with reference TRBV2 and TRBJ2-1 gives the whole variable domain EPEVTQTPSHQVTQMGQEVILRCVPISNHLYFYWYRQILGQKVEFLVSFYNNEISEKSEIFDDQFSVERPDGSNFTLKIRSTKLEDSAMYFCASRPPGTSVYNEQFFGPGTRLTVL.

The table lists this clone with a few counts. The rearrangement uses TRBV6-1 and TRBJ2-1; TRBD2 is a possible D gene (6 bases). Germline CDR1 reads MNHNS; CDR2 reads SASEGT. Trimming pared 4 bases from V and 6 bases from J, leaving 16 bases between. CDR3 size: 15 residues. CDR3 residues: CASSALRERVNEQFF. For the CDR3, the DNA is TGTGCCAGCAGTGCCCTCCGGGAGCGGGTCAATGAGCAGTTCTTC.

V usage is TRBV28 and J usage is TRBJ2-7, with D perhaps matching TRBD2 (6 bases). V lost 2 bases and J 0 bases, leaving 14 bases between the germline ends. The V gene's germline CDR1 is MDHEN and CDR2 SYDVKM. The length of the CDR3 is 16 residues. The CDR3 nucleotides read TGTGCCAGCAGTTTAGGGCTAGCGCCGAGCTCCTACGAGCAGTACTTC. Its translation: CASSLGLAPSSYEQYF.

The chain joins TRBV27 to TRBJ2-3; D is possibly TRBD1 (5 bases). There are 15 residues in the CDR3. Germline CDR1 is MNHEY and CDR2 is SMNVEV (reference sequence). The V and J ends lost 6 bases and 5 bases respectively, with 18 bases between them. CDR3 sequence: CASSPAGNHGDTQYF. The CDR3 DNA reads TGTGCCAGCAGCCCCGCAGGGAATCATGGAGATACGCAGTATTTT.

This clone appeared a single time. This chain links TRBV5-1 with TRBJ2-2; the D gene is possibly TRBD1 (6 bases). Germline V CDR1 and CDR2: SGHRS, YFSETQ. This CDR3 is built from 15 residues. V was trimmed by 0 bases and J by 3 bases, leaving 9 bases between them. The CDR3 spells CASSLAGAHTGELFF. The CDR3 region has the DNA TGCGCCAGCAGCTTGGCAGGGGCTCACACCGGGGAGCTGTTTTTT.

This clone was seen only a few times. The rearrangement joins TRBV7-2 to TRBJ2-5, with 11 bases aligning to TRBD2. The CDR3 loop spans 16 amino acids. The germline V gene encodes CDR1 SGHTA and CDR2 FQGNSA. After removal of 1 base from V and 6 bases from J, the junction contained 7 bases not matched to a gene. CDR3 DNA sequence: TGTGCCAGCAGCTTAGTTGCTAGCGGGAGGTTCAAGACCCAGTACTTC. As protein: CASSLVASGRFKTQYF.